This T cell receptor (beta chain) was sequenced for a study of T cell responses to AZD1222 COVID-19 vaccine. Overall study results and limits: Regions left unmutated in variants are reportedly the target of nearly half of spike-specific TCRs. Sampled repertoires all dated from after the peak T cell response. The donor cohort was predominantly white British with a female majority, and clonal diversity may have been underestimated.

About this clone: The antigen remains unidentified.

CDR3 length: 15 residues. Germline V lookup: CDR1 SGHVS, CDR2 FQNEAQ. Trimming removed 3 bases from V and 3 bases from J; junction bases left unmatched: 6. Measured with immunoSEQ multiplex PCR; TCRdb has only the in-frame clones, and not every one. The profile covers over 100,000 clones, with 88% appearing a single time and around 13% taken by the ten largest. This clonotype was obtained from an adult in good health. Sequencing was performed on peripheral blood, taken on day 0 of MenACWY control vaccination. V gene TRBV7-8 combines with J gene TRBJ2-7, with 9 bases matching TRBD2. This CDR3 is CASSFLSGSLYEQYF. As DNA, the CDR3 is TGTGCCAGCAGCTTCCTTAGCGGGAGTCTCTACGAGCAGTACTTC.